A few counts support the clone carrying this TCR beta chain. Its target is unknown. This specimen belongs to a study of T cells in localized non-small cell lung cancer. General study points: Median detection of top 100 tumor clones in adjacent lung was over 45 clones. Uninvolved adjacent lung had more T cell clonality than any other tissue, topping tumor. Among blood samples, higher T cell density accompanied longer overall survival.

CDR3 length: 13 residues. CDR1 SGHTS and CDR2 YDEGEE come from the germline V gene. V lost 4 bases, J lost 4 bases, and 4 bases stayed unmatched. The table came from immunoSEQ multiplex PCR; TCRdb's copy has only in-frame clones and leaves some out. The repertoire includes approximately 23,000 clones, 85% to 90% of them detected once, and 10% to 15% sits in the top ten. This sequence was found in a male donor at least 60 years old with stage I lung adenocarcinoma. This chain joins TRBV5-8 and TRBJ2-5, with 7 bases that match TRBD2. The sample in question was peripheral blood, obtained before any cancer treatment. This CDR3 reads CASSGRAPETQYF. In nucleotides, the CDR3 is TGTGCCAGCAGCGGGAGGGCCCCAGAGACCCAGTACTTC.